Listed here is a single T cell receptor (beta chain). The target antigen is unknown. The treatment is: oral pan-JAK inhibitor, 5-10 mg twice daily. From PBMCs, CD4+ and CD8+ T cells were sorted. The entry originates in a study of CD8+ T cells in alopecia areata. Study-wide context: In an open-label trial, patients got 5 to 10 mg tofacitinib twice daily.

cDNA serving as the sequencing template came from extracted, reverse transcribed RNA. TCRdb's table, derived via immunoSEQ multiplex PCR, lists solely in-frame clones and lacks some. Of some 170,000 clones detected, roughly 50% appear once; the ten largest clones hold roughly 17%. In germline, CDR1 is SQVTM, CDR2 ANQGSEA. The CDR3 contains 10 residues. V lost 5 bases, J lost 6 bases, and 4 bases lay in between. Study-wide findings and caveats: As there was one nonresponder, how baseline CD8+ expansion relates to response remains uncertain.

The chain carries TRBV29-1 and TRBJ2-2; D gene ambiguous. The source of this sequence is a human donor with alopecia areata. This specimen consisted of CD4+ T cells sorted from blood, obtained between weeks 55 and 65, from a patient treated with tofacitinib. The CDR3 reads CSVFAGELFF. The CDR3 nucleotides read TGCAGCGTTTTCGCCGGGGAGCTGTTTTTT.